This is a list of T cell receptor beta chains from one sample in a study of beta chain features in type 1 diabetes. Data came from immunoSEQ multiplex PCR; TCRdb stores just in-frame clones and leaves some out. The data hold hundreds of thousands of clones, with more than 12% observed a single time. Sequenced material: naive CD4+ T cells from blood. These receptors were collected from a man aged 18 to 29 with type 1 diabetes. The CDR3 runs from the conserved cysteine through the conserved F or W. D genes are given only for firm matches. Rows give clone size only sometimes, using once, few, many, or a class for an expanded clone.

CDR3nt | CDR3aa | v_gene | abundance | j_gene | len | d_gene
TGTGCCTGGAGTGCACAATTTAGACCGGGCCGGGTCGGCTACACCTTC | CAWSAQFRPGRVGYTF | TRBV30 | . | TRBJ1-2 | 16 | .
TGTGCCAGCGGGCTCTTTTCTTATTCACCCCTCCACTTT | CASGLFSYSPLHF | TRBV6-1 | few | TRBJ1-6 | 13 | .
TGTGCCAGCAGTTACCAGGGACAGGGGATGTCCACTGAAGCTTTCTTT | CASSYQGQGMSTEAFF | TRBV6-5 | few | TRBJ1-1 | 16 | TRBD1
TGTGCCAGCTCCCCAGGGGGACGGCAGCCCCAGCATTTT | CASSPGGRQPQHF | TRBV18 | . | TRBJ1-5 | 13 | TRBD1
TGTGCCAGCAGCCAAGAGGGTCGCCCCACCTTC | CASSQEGRPTF | TRBV4-2 | . | TRBJ1-2 | 11 | .
TGTGCCAGCAGCACATACAGGGAGGAGACCCAGTACTTC | CASSTYREETQYF | TRBV9 | few | TRBJ2-5 | 13 | .
TGTGCCAGCAGGACCCCAGGGTCGGGCCAAGAGACCCAGTACTTC | CASRTPGSGQETQYF | TRBV28 | few | TRBJ2-5 | 15 | .
TGCAACCGGGCTTTAGGTCGCCACAATGAGCAGTTCTTC | CNRALGRHNEQFF | TRBV29-1 | few | TRBJ2-1 | 13 | .
TGCGCCAGCAGCTTGGGAGTTAGCTGGGGCACAGATACGCAGTATTTT | CASSLGVSWGTDTQYF | TRBV5-1 | few | TRBJ2-3 | 16 | .
TGTGCCAGCAGCCGCCCGACTGGGGGCCGGTATGGCTACACCTTC | CASSRPTGGRYGYTF | TRBV11-2 | . | TRBJ1-2 | 15 | .
TGCAGCGTTGTTAGGGCGCGGGGCCGAGATACGCAGTATTTT | CSVVRARGRDTQYF | TRBV29-1 | . | TRBJ2-3 | 14 | .
TGTGCCAGCAGCGTAGCTTCTCCGGGTTCTGGGGCCAACGTCCTGACTTTC | CASSVASPGSGANVLTF | TRBV9 | few | TRBJ2-6 | 17 | .
TGTGCCAGCTCACCAGACCGGGACAGGGCCTTCTATGGCTACACCTTC | CASSPDRDRAFYGYTF | TRBV18 | few | TRBJ1-2 | 16 | TRBD1
TGTGCCAGCAGCTTAGACCTAGCGGGGGGGCCGGGCTACTTC | CASSLDLAGGPGYF | TRBV7-2 | . | TRBJ2-5 | 14 | TRBD2
TGTGCCAGCAGCTTAGGTAACTCGGCTGGTGGGCAGTACTTC | CASSLGNSAGGQYF | TRBV7-9 | few | TRBJ2-7 | 14 | .
TGCGCCAGCAGCGCCGGGACTAGCGGGAGCAACGAGCAGTACTTC | CASSAGTSGSNEQYF | TRBV5-1 | few | TRBJ2-7 | 15 | TRBD2
TGCAGCGTTGAAGGGGGCCTTGATACGCAGTATTTT | CSVEGGLDTQYF | TRBV29-1 | few | TRBJ2-3 | 12 | .
TGTGCCAGCAGCCAAAGGACTAGCGGCGAAGAGACCCAGTACTTC | CASSQRTSGEETQYF | TRBV7-2 | . | TRBJ2-5 | 15 | TRBD2
TGTGCCAGCAGCTTGTCGGGACAGGAGTCCTACGAGCAGTACTTC | CASSLSGQESYEQYF | TRBV7-2 | . | TRBJ2-7 | 15 | TRBD1
TGCGCCAGCAGCCAAGATCCCCACAGGGGAATCGAGACCCAGTACTTC | CASSQDPHRGIETQYF | TRBV4-1 | . | TRBJ2-5 | 16 | TRBD1
TGTGCCAGCATGCGGGAGAAACTCAACTATGGCTACACCTTC | CASMREKLNYGYTF | TRBV2 | . | TRBJ1-2 | 14 | .
TGTGCCAGCAGTGCCGCGAATGGGGGCGAGCAGTACTTC | CASSAANGGEQYF | TRBV28 | few | TRBJ2-7 | 13 | .
TGTGCCAGTACCTCGGGGTATGGCTATGGCTACACCTTC | CASTSGYGYGYTF | TRBV19 | . | TRBJ1-2 | 13 | .
TGTGCCAGCAGCTCTAGGTGGCAGGGCCACGAGCAGTACTTC | CASSSRWQGHEQYF | TRBV7-2 | few | TRBJ2-7 | 14 | .
TGTGCCAGCAGCCCCTTGACTGCTTCCTACGAGCAGTACTTC | CASSPLTASYEQYF | TRBV7-9 | few | TRBJ2-7 | 14 | .
TGTGCCTGGAGTGTAGGGGGCTCGACAGATACGCAGTATTTT | CAWSVGGSTDTQYF | TRBV30 | . | TRBJ2-3 | 14 | TRBD1
TGCAGCGTTTGGGCTAGCGGACAATACACGGAGACCCAGTACTTC | CSVWASGQYTETQYF | TRBV29-1 | few | TRBJ2-5 | 15 | TRBD2
TGCGCCAGCAGCCCCGGCGGGGGAGGAACTGGAAACACCATATATTTT | CASSPGGGGTGNTIYF | TRBV5-1 | . | TRBJ1-3 | 16 | .
TGTGCCAGTAGTAGCGATCATAGCAATCAGCCCCAGCATTTT | CASSSDHSNQPQHF | TRBV19 | . | TRBJ1-5 | 14 | .
TGTGCCAGCAACTCGGGAGAGAAGAGGGCTGAAACCGGGGAGCTGTTTTTT | CASNSGEKRAETGELFF | TRBV5-4 | few | TRBJ2-2 | 17 | .
TGCGCCAGCAGCTTTCAGCGGGCCTACAATGAGCAGTTCTTC | CASSFQRAYNEQFF | TRBV5-1 | . | TRBJ2-1 | 14 | .
TGCAGCGTCGTGAACACAGTTAGCTACAATGAGCAGTTCTTC | CSVVNTVSYNEQFF | TRBV29-1 | . | TRBJ2-1 | 14 | .
TGTGCCTGGAGATGGGGTCAGGGTCGAGATACGCAGTATTTT | CAWRWGQGRDTQYF | TRBV30 | . | TRBJ2-3 | 14 | .
TGTGCCAGCAGCCGCCGGGACTACCAAGAGACCCAGTACTTC | CASSRRDYQETQYF | TRBV5-6 | . | TRBJ2-5 | 14 | .
TGTGCCAGCTCACCAACCCCGGTAGCGGGAAAAGATACGCAGTATTTT | CASSPTPVAGKDTQYF | TRBV18 | . | TRBJ2-3 | 16 | TRBD2
TGTGCCAGCTCACCAGACAGGACGGACGGCGAGCAGTACTTC | CASSPDRTDGEQYF | TRBV18 | few | TRBJ2-7 | 14 | .
TGCAGCGCCGGGACAGGGGGGAACACTGAAGCTTTCTTT | CSAGTGGNTEAFF | TRBV29-1 | . | TRBJ1-1 | 13 | TRBD1
TGTGCCACGAGGGGTCTAGTGGGAAGTGAAGCTTTCTTT | CATRGLVGSEAFF | TRBV15 | . | TRBJ1-1 | 13 | .
TGTGCCAGCAGCTCGTTGAACACAGATACGCAGTATTTT | CASSSLNTDTQYF | TRBV7-9 | . | TRBJ2-3 | 13 | .
TGTGCCAGCAGCGTACATTGGACACCTGCCTATGGCTACACCTTC | CASSVHWTPAYGYTF | TRBV9 | few | TRBJ1-2 | 15 | .
TGTGCCAGCAGCTTAGCAGGGTCAATTAACTATGGCTACACCTTC | CASSLAGSINYGYTF | TRBV7-9 | . | TRBJ1-2 | 15 | .
TGCGCCAGCAGCACTAGCGGGACCTACAATGAGCAGTTCTTC | CASSTSGTYNEQFF | TRBV5-1 | once | TRBJ2-1 | 14 | TRBD2
TGTGCCAGCAGCTCCTCCTATCGCTCGGTGCCGAAGGCGGATACGCAGTATTTT | CASSSSYRSVPKADTQYF | TRBV7-2 | . | TRBJ2-3 | 18 | .
TGTGCCAGCAGTCGACCCAGCGGACAGGGGGGAGAGACCCAGTACTTC | CASSRPSGQGGETQYF | TRBV28 | few | TRBJ2-5 | 16 | TRBD1
TGTGCCAGCAGCCCCACGTGGGGGGCTAGCGGCTCCTACAATGAGCAGTTCTTC | CASSPTWGASGSYNEQFF | TRBV13 | few | TRBJ2-1 | 18 | .
TGTGCCAGCAGCTTCCAGACAGGGAACACTGAAGCTTTCTTT | CASSFQTGNTEAFF | TRBV7-2 | . | TRBJ1-1 | 14 | .
TGCGCCAGCAGCTTCTTTTCGACTAAATTGATTAGCAATCAGCCCCAGCATTTT | CASSFFSTKLISNQPQHF | TRBV5-1 | few | TRBJ1-5 | 18 | .
TGTGCCAGCAGCCCCCGAAGTTCCTTTGACTACGAGCAGTACTTC | CASSPRSSFDYEQYF | TRBV7-2 | . | TRBJ2-7 | 15 | .
TGTGCCAGCTCACCACCGGCGGGGGGTTGGACTGAAGCTTTCTTT | CASSPPAGGWTEAFF | TRBV18 | few | TRBJ1-1 | 15 | .
TGCGCCAGCAGCCTCGAACAGGGTAGAGATGGCTACACCTTC | CASSLEQGRDGYTF | TRBV5-1 | . | TRBJ1-2 | 14 | .
TGTGCCAGCAGCTTAGCAGGCCCCATGGATACGCAGTATTTT | CASSLAGPMDTQYF | TRBV7-2 | few | TRBJ2-3 | 14 | .
TGTGCCAGCAGCCGTGGAACAAACTACGAGCAGTACTTC | CASSRGTNYEQYF | TRBV7-9 | . | TRBJ2-7 | 13 | .
TGCGCCAGCAGCCAAGTTGGCGGGGGGATAGATACGCAGTATTTT | CASSQVGGGIDTQYF | TRBV4-3 | few | TRBJ2-3 | 15 | TRBD2
TGTGCCAGCAGTCGAGCGGGAGCCACAGATACGCAGTATTTT | CASSRAGATDTQYF | TRBV7-2 | . | TRBJ2-3 | 14 | TRBD2